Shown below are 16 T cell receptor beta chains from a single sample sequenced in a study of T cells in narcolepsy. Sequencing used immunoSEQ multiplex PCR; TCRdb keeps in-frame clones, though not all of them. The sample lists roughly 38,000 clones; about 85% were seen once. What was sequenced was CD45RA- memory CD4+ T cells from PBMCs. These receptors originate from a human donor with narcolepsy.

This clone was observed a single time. The CDR3 bases are TGTGCCAGCAGTTCCCGTGGGGTTGGCACTGAAGCTTTCTTT. Translating it yields CASSSRGVGTEAFF. The chain combines TRBV6-5 with TRBJ1-1; no reliable D call. The length of the CDR3 is 14 residues. V was pared by 4 bases and J by 4 bases, with 13 bases between. CDR1 and CDR2 (germline): MNHEY, SVGAGI.

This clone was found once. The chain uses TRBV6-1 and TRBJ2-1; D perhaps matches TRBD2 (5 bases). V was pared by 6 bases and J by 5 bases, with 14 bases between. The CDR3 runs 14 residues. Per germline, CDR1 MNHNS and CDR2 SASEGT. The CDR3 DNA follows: TGTGCCAGCAGCCGCTGGGTGAGGGACAATGAGCAGTTCTTC. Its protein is CASSRWVRDNEQFF.

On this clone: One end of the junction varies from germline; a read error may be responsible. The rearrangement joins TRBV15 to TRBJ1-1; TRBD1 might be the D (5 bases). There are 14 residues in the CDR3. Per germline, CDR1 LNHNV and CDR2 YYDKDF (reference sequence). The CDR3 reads CATRREGDRAEAFF. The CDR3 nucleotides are TGTGCCACCAGGAGAGAAGGGGATCGGGCTGAAGCTTTCTTT.

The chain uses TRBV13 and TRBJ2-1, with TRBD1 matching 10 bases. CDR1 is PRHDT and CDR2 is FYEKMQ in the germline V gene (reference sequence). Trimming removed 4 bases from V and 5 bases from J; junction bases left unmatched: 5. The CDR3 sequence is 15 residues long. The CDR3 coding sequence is TGTGCCAGCAGCTCCCGACAGGGGGCGGACAATGAGCAGTTCTTC. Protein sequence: CASSSRQGADNEQFF.

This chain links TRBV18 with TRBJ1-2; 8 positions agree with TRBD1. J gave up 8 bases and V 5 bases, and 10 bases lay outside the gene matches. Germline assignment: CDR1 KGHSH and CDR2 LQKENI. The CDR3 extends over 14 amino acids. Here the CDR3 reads CASSADRAVAGYTF. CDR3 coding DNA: TGTGCCAGCTCAGCGGACAGGGCGGTCGCCGGCTACACCTTC.

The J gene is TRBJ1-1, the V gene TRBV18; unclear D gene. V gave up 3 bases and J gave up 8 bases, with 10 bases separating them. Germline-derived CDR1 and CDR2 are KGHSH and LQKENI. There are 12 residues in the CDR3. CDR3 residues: CASSPPGREAFF. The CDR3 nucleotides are TGTGCCAGCTCACCCCCCGGACGGGAAGCTTTCTTT.

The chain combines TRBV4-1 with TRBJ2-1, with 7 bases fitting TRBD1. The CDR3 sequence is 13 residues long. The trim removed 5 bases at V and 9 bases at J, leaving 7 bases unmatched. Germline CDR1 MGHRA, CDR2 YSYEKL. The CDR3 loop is CASSSDRATEQFF. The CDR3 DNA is TGCGCCAGCAGCTCTGACAGGGCGACTGAGCAGTTCTTC.

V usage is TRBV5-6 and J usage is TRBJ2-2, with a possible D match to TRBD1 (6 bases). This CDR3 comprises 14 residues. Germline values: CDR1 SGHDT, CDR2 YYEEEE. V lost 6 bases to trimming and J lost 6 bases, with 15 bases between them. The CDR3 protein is CASTPQGRSGELFF. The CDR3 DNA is TGTGCCAGCACCCCCCAGGGGCGGTCCGGGGAGCTGTTTTTT.

The CDR3 region has the DNA TGCGCCAGCAGTGAAGGTGCGGACTACGAGCAGTACTTC. It codes for CASSEGADYEQYF. The chain employs TRBV10-2 and TRBJ2-5; D remains ambiguous. The assigned J gene may be wrong: the sequence end matches TRBJ2-7 better. Germline CDR1 is WSHSY and CDR2 is SAAADI. The CDR3 has 13 residues.

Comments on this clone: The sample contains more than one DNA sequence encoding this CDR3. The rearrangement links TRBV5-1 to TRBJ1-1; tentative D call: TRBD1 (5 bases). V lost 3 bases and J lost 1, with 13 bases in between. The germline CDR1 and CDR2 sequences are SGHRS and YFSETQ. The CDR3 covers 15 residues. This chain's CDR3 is CASSSQTTANTEAFF. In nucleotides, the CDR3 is TGCGCCAGCAGCTCACAAACGACAGCGAACACTGAAGCTTTCTTT. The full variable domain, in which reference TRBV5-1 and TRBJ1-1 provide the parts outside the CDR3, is KAGVTQTPRYLIKTRGQQVTLSCSPISGHRSVSWYQQTPGQGLQFLFEYFSETQRNKGNFPGRFSGRQFSNSRSEMNVSTLELGDSALYLCASSSQTTANTEAFFGQGTRLTVV.

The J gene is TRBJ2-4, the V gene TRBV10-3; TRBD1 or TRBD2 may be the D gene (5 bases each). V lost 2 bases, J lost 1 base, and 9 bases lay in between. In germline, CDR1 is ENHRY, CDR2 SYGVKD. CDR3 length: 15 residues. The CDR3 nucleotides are TGTGCCATCAGTGAGGGGGGTACGGCCAAAAACATTCAGTACTTC. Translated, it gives CAISEGGTAKNIQYF.

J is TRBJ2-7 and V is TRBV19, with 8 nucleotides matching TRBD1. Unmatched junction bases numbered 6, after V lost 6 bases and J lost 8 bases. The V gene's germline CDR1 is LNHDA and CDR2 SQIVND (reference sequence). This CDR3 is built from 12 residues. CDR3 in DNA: TGTGCCAGTAGCCCCGGACAGGGTAAGCAGTACTTC. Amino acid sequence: CASSPGQGKQYF.

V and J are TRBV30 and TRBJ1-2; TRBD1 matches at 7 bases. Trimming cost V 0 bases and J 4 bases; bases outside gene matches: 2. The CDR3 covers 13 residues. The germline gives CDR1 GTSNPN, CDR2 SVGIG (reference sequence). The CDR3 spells CAWSVQGSYGYTF. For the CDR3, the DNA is TGTGCCTGGAGTGTACAGGGGTCCTATGGCTACACCTTC. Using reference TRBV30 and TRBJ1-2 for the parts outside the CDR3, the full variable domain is SQTIHQWPATLVQPVGSPLSLECTVEGTSNPNLYWYRQAAGRGLQLLFYSVGIGQISSEVPQNLSASRPQDRQFILSSKKLLLSDSGFYLCAWSVQGSYGYTFGSGTRLTVV.

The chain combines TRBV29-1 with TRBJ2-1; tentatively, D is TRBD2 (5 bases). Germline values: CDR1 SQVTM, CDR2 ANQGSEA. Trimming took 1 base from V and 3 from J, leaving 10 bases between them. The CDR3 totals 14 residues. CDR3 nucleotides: TGCAGCGTTGAAGCGGGATCACGCTACAATGAGCAGTTCTTC. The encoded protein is CSVEAGSRYNEQFF.

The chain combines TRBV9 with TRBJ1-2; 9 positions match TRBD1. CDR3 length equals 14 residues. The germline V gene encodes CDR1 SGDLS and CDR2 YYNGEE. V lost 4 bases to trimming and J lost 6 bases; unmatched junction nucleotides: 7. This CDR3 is CASSPDRGRNGYTF. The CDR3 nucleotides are TGTGCCAGCAGCCCCGACAGGGGGAGGAATGGCTACACCTTC.

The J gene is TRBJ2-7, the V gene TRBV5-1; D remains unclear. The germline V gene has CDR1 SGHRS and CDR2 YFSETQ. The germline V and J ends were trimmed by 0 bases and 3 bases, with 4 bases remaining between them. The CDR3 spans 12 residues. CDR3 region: CASSLDFYEQYF. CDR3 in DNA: TGCGCCAGCAGCTTGGACTTCTACGAGCAGTACTTC.